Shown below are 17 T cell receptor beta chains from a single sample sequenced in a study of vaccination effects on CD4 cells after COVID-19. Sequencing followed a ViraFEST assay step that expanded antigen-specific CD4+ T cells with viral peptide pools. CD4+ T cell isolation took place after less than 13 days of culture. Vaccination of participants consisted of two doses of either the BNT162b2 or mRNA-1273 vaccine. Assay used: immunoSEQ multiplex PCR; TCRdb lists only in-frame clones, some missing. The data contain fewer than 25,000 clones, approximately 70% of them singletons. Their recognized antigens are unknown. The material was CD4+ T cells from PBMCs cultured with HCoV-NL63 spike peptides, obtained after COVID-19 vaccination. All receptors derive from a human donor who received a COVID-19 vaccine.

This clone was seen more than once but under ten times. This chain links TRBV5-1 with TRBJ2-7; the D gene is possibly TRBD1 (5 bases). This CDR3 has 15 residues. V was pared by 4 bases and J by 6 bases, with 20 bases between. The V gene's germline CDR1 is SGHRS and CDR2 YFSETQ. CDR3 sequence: CASSLTPVQGSEQYF. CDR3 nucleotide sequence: TGCGCCAGCAGCCTGACTCCCGTGCAGGGTAGCGAGCAGTACTTC.

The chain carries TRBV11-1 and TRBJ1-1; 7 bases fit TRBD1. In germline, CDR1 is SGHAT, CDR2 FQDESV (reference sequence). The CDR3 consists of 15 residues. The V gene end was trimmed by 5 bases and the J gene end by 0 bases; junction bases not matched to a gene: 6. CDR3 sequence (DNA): TGTGCCAGCAGCGAAACACAGGGGTTGAACACTGAAGCTTTCTTT. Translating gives CASSETQGLNTEAFF.

CDR3: CASSIPPGWGNYGYTF. In nucleotides, the CDR3 is TGTGCCAGTAGTATACCCCCCGGTTGGGGTAACTATGGCTACACCTTC. The rearrangement uses TRBV19 and TRBJ1-2; unclear D gene. Germline V gives CDR1 LNHDA, CDR2 SQIVND (reference sequence). V dropped 2 bases and J dropped 1 base, with 14 bases sitting between them. The CDR3 totals 16 residues.

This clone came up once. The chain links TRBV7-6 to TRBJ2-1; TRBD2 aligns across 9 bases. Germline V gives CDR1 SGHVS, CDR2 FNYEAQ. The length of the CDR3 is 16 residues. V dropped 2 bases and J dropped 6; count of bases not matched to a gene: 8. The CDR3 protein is CASSLSGTSLVNEQFF. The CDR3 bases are TGTGCCAGCAGCTTATCCGGGACTAGCCTCGTCAATGAGCAGTTCTTC.

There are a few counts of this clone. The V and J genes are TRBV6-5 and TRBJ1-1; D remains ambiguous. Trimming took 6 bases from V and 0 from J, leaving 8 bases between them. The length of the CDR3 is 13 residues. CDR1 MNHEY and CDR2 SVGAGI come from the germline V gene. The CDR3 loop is CASSNQMNTEAFF. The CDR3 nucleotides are TGTGCCAGCAGCAACCAGATGAACACTGAAGCTTTCTTT.

The CDR3, as DNA: TGTGCCAGTAACCCAGGGGGTGCCTATGGCTACACCTTC. Translated: CASNPGGAYGYTF. The V and J genes are TRBV19 and TRBJ1-2, with 7 bases identical to TRBD1. From germline, CDR1 is LNHDA and CDR2 SQIVND (reference sequence). The CDR3 contains 13 residues. V lost 7 bases to trimming and J lost 4 bases; unmatched junction nucleotides: 6.

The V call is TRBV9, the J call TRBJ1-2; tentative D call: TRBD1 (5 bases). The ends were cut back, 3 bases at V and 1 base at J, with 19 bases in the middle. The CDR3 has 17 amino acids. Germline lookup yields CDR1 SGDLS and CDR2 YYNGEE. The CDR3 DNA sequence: TGTGCCAGCAGCGATAATGAGGGGATCAGGGTTAACTATGGCTACACCTTC. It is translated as CASSDNEGIRVNYGYTF.

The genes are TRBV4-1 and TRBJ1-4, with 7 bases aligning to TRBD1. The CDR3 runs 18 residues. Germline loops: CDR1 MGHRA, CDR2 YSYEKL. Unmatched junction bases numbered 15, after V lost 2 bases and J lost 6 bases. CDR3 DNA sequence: TGCGCCAGCAGCCAACTCGGGACAGTCAATAGACTGGATGAAAAACTGTTTTTT. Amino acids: CASSQLGTVNRLDEKLFF.

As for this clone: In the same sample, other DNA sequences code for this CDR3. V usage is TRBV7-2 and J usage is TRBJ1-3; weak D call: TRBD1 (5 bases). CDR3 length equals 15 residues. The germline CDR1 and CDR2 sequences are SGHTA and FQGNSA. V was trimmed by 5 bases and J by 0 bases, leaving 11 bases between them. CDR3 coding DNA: TGTGCCAGCAGCGCAACAGGAGGCTCTGGAAACACCATATATTTT. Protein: CASSATGGSGNTIYF. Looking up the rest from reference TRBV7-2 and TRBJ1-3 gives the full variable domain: GAGVSQSPSNKVTEKGKDVELRCDPISGHTALYWYRQSLGQGLEFLIYFQGNSAPDKSGLPSDRFSAERTGGSVSTLTIQRTQQEDSAVYLCASSATGGSGNTIYFGEGSWLTVV.

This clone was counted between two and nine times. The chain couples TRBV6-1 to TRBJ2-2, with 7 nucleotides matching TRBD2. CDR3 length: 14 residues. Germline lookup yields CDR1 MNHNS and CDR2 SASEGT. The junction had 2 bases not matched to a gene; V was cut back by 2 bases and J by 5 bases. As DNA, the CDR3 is TGTGCCAGCAGTGAACTAGCGGAGACCGGGGAGCTGTTTTTT. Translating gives CASSELAETGELFF.

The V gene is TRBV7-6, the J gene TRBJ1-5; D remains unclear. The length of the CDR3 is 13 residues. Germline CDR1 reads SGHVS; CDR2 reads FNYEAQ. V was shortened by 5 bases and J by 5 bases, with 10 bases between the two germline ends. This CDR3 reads CASSRGQDQPQHF. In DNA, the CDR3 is TGTGCCAGCAGCCGAGGGCAAGATCAGCCCCAGCATTTT.

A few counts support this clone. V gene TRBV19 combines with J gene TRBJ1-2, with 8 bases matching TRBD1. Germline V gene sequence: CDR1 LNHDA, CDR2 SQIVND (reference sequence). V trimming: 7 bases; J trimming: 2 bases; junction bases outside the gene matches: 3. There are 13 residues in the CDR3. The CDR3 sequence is CASTQGANYGYTF. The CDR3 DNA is TGTGCCAGTACCCAGGGGGCCAACTATGGCTACACCTTC.

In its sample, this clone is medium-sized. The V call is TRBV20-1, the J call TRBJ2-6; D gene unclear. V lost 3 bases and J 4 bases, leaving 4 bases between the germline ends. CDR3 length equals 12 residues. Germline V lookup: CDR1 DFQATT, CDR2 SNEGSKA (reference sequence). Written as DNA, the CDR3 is TGCAGTGCTAGTGGGGGGGCCAACGTCCTGACTTTC. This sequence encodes CSASGGANVLTF.

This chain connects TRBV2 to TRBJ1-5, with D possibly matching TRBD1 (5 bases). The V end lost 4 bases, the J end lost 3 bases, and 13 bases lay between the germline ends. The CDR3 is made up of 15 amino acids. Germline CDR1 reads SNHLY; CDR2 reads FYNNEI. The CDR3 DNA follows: TGTGCCAGCAGTGGGCTTGGGGCCTCCAATCAGCCCCAGCATTTT. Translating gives CASSGLGASNQPQHF. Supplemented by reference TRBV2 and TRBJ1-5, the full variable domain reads EPEVTQTPSHQVTQMGQEVILRCVPISNHLYFYWYRQILGQKVEFLVSFYNNEISEKSEIFDDQFSVERPDGSNFTLKIRSTKLEDSAMYFCASSGLGASNQPQHFGDGTRLSIL.

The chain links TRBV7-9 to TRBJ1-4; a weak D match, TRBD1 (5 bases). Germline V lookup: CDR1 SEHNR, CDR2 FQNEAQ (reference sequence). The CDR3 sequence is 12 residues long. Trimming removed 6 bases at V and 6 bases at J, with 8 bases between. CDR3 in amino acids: CASRRGDEKLFF. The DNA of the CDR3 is TGTGCCAGCAGACGGGGGGATGAAAAACTGTTTTTT. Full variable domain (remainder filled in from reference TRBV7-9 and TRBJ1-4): DTGVSQNPRHKITKRGQNVTFRCDPISEHNRLYWYRQTLGQGPEFLTYFQNEAQLEKSRLLSDRFSAERPKGSFSTLEIQRTEQGDSAMYLCASRRGDEKLFFGSGTQLSVL.

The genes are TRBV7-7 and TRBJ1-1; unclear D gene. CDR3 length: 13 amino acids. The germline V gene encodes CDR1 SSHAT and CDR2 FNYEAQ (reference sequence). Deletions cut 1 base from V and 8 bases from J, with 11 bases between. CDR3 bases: TGTGCCAGCAGCTTAGTGACTAACTCCGAAGCTTTCTTT. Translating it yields CASSLVTNSEAFF.

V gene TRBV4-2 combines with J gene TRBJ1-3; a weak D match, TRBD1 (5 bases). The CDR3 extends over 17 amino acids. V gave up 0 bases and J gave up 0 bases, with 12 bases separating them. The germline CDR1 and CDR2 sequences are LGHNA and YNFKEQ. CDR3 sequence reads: CASSQDAARGSGNTIYF. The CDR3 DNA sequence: TGTGCCAGCAGCCAAGATGCTGCAAGGGGCTCTGGAAACACCATATATTTT.